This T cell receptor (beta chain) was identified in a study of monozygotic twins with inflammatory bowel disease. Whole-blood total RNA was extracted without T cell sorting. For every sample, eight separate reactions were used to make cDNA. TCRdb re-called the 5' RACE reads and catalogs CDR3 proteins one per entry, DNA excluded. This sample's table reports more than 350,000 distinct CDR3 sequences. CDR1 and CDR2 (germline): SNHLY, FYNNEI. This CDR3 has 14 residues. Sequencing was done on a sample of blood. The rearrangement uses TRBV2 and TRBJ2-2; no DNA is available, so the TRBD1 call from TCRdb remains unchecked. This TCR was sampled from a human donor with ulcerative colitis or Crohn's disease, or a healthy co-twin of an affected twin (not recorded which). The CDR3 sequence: CASSEEGVSGELFF.